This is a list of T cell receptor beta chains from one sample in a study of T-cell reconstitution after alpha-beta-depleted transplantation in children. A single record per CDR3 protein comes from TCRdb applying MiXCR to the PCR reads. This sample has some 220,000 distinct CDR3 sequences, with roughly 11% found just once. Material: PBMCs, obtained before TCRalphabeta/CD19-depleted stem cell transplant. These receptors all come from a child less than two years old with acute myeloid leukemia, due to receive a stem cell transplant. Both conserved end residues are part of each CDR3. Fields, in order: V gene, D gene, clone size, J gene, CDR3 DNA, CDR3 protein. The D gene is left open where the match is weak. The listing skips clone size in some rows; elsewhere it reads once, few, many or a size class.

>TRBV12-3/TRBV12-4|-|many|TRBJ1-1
TGTGCCAGCAGCCACAGGACCATGGACACTGAAGCTTTCTTT
CASSHRTMDTEAFF
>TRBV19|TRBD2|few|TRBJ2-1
TGTGCCAGTAGTATGACGAGCGGGAGGTACAATGAGCAGTTCTTC
CASSMTSGRYNEQFF
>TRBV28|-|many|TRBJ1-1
TGTGCCAGCAGACCCCTGAACAGGGAAAGACGACCTGAAGCTTTCTTT
CASRPLNRERRPEAFF
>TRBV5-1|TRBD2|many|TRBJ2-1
TGCGCCAGCAGCTTCCTAGCGGGAGCCAGCGAGCAGTTCTTC
CASSFLAGASEQFF
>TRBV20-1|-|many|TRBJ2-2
TGCAGTGCCCCCTCCGGGATGGACGGGGAGCTGTTTTTT
CSAPSGMDGELFF
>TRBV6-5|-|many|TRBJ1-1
TGTGCCAGCAGAGCAGGGCGCTTGAACACTGAAGCTTTCTTT
CASRAGRLNTEAFF
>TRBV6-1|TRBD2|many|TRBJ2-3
TGTGCCAGCAGCTCTGGGTGGACATATAGCGGGAGTAAAACAGATACGCAGTATTTT
CASSSGWTYSGSKTDTQYF
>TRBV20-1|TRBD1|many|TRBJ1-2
TGCAGTGCCGATGGACAGGGAGATGGCTACACCTTC
CSADGQGDGYTF
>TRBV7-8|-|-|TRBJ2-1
TGTGCCAGCAGCCCTATAGCTACCGGGATTTACAATGAGCAGTTCTTC
CASSPIATGIYNEQFF
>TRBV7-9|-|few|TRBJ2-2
TGTGCCAGCAGCTCTCTCGGGGGGCCCCCCACCGGGGAGCTGTTTTTT
CASSSLGGPPTGELFF
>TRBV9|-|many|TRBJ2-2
TGTGCCAGCAGCCCATTAACAGGGACGCTCACCGGGGAGCTGTTTTTT
CASSPLTGTLTGELFF
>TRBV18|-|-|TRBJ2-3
TGTGCCAGCTGTGAGGGGGACGCAGATACGCAGTATTTT
CASCEGDADTQYF
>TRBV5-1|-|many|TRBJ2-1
TGCGCCAGCAGCTTGGTACGTGACAATGAGCAGTTCTTC
CASSLVRDNEQFF
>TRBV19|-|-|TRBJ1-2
TGTGCCAGTAGCACTGCCGGGACATCATATGGCTACACCTTC
CASSTAGTSYGYTF
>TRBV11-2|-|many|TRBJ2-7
TGTGCCAGCAGCCTCACCTCGGACCAAAAGCAGTACTTC
CASSLTSDQKQYF
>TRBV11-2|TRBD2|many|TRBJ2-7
TGTGCCAGCAGCTTGTCCGCTAGCGGGAGTCCGTCGGGGTCCTACGAGCAGTACTTC
CASSLSASGSPSGSYEQYF
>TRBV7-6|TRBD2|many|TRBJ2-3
TGTGCCAGCAGCTTAACGAGCGGGACGTCAGTCACAGATACGCAGTATTTT
CASSLTSGTSVTDTQYF
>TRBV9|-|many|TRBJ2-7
TGTGCCAGCAGCGAGGCCCCGGGACGTTCCTACGAGCAGTACTTC
CASSEAPGRSYEQYF
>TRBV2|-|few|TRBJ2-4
TGTGCCAGCACCCCAAAGGGGCTAGCCAAAAACATTCAGTACTTC
CASTPKGLAKNIQYF
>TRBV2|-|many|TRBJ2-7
TGTGCCAGCAGTGAACTAGAGGGGAGTCACGAGCAGTACTTC
CASSELEGSHEQYF
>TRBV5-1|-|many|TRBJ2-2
TGCGCCAGCAGCCCTGAGAGGGTCGCGAACACCGGGGAGCTGTTTTTT
CASSPERVANTGELFF
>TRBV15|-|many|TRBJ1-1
TGTGCCACCAGTTTGGGGGGCCTGAACACTGAAGCTTTCTTT
CATSLGGLNTEAFF
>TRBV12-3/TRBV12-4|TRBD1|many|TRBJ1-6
TGTGCCACCAGGACAGGTCTCTATAATTCACCCCTCCACTTT
CATRTGLYNSPLHF
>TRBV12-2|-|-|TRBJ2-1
TGTGCAAGTCGCCACGTCAGGGGAGTGGGCGATAATGAGCAGTTCTTC
CASRHVRGVGDNEQFF
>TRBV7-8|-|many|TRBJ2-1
TGTGCCAGCAGCTTGGCACAGCCATTCAATGAGCAGTTCTTC
CASSLAQPFNEQFF
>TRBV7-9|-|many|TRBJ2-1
TGTGCCAGCAGCCCGAAAGGGGCGGGGTCAGGCCCCTCCTGGGAGCAGTTCTTC
CASSPKGAGSGPSWEQFF
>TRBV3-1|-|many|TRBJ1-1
TGTGCCAGCAGCCAAGGGGGAGGGGTCACTGAAGCTTTCTTT
CASSQGGGVTEAFF
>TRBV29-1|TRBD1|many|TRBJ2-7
TGCAGCGTACCGGGACAGGGCTACGAGCAGTACTTC
CSVPGQGYEQYF
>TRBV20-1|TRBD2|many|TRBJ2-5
TGCAGTGGACCGGGACTAGCGGCGGAGACCCAGTACTTC
CSGPGLAAETQYF
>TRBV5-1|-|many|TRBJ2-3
TGCGCCAGCAGCTTGGCCCTAGATACGCAGTATTTT
CASSLALDTQYF
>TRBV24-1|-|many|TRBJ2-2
TGTGCCACCAACGGAAACACCGGGGAGCTGTTTTTT
CATNGNTGELFF
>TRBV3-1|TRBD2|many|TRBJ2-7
TGTGCCAGCAGCCACGCGTGGCGGGGGGGATCCTACGAGCAGTACTTC
CASSHAWRGGSYEQYF
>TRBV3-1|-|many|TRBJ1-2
TGTGCCAGCAGCCACACAACGGGTGGCTACACCTTC
CASSHTTGGYTF
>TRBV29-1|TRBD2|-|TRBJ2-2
TGCAGCCTAACTAGCGGAGGGACCGGGGAGCTGTTTTTT
CSLTSGGTGELFF
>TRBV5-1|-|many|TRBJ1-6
TGCGCCAGCAGCTTGGGTCAGGTTGATTCACCCCTCCACTTT
CASSLGQVDSPLHF
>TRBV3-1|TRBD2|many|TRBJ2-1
TGTGCCAGCAGCCAAGTAGCGGGAGGGGCCCATGAGCAGTTCTTC
CASSQVAGGAHEQFF
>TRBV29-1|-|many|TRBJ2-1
TGCAGCGTTGAAGCCGCCGGGACAAGATATAACAATGAGCAGTTCTTC
CSVEAAGTRYNNEQFF
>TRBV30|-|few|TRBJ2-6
TGTGCCTGGAGAGACTACTCTGGGGCCAACGTCCTGACTTTC
CAWRDYSGANVLTF
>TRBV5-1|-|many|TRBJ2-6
TGCGCCAGCAGCTTGGTAGGATCCTCTGGGGCCAACGTCCTGACTTTC
CASSLVGSSGANVLTF
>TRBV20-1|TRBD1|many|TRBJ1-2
TGCAGTGCTAGAGAAGGGACAGCGAGCTATGGCTACACCTTC
CSAREGTASYGYTF
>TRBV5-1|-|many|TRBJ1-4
TGCGCCAGCAGCTTGGAACAGACGAATGAAAAACTGTTTTTT
CASSLEQTNEKLFF
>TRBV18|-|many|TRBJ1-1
TGTGCCAGCTCGACAGTTTTGAACACTGAAGCTTTCTTT
CASSTVLNTEAFF